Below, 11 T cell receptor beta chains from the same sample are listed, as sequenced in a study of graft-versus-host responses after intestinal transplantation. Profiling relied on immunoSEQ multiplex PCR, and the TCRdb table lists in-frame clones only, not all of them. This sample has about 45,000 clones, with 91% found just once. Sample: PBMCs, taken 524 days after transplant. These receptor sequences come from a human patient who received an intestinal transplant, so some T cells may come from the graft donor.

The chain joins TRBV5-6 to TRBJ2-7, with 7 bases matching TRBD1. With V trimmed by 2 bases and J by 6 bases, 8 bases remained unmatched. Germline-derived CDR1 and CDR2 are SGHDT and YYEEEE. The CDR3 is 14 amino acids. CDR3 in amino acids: CASSLMTGMVEQYF. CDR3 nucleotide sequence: TGTGCCAGCAGCTTAATGACAGGGATGGTCGAGCAGTACTTC. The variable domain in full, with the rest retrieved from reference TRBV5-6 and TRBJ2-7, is DAGVTQSPTHLIKTRGQQVTLRCSPKSGHDTVSWYQQALGQGPQFIFQYYEEEERQRGNFPDRFSGHQFPNYSSELNVNALLLGDSALYLCASSLMTGMVEQYFGPGTRLTVT.

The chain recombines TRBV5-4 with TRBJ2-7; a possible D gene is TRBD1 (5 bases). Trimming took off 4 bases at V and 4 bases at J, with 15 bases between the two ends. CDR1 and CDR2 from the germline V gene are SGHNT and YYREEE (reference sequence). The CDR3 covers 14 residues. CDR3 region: CASSPSTDWYEQYF. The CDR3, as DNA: TGTGCCAGCAGCCCCTCGACAGATTGGTACGAGCAGTACTTC.

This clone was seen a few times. The CDR3: CASQGSGPDTQYF. CDR3 DNA sequence: TGCGCCAGCCAGGGCTCGGGTCCGGATACGCAGTATTTT. J is TRBJ2-3 and V is TRBV23-1; weak D call: TRBD1 (5 bases). TRBV23-1 is an open reading frame whose function is uncertain. Trimming removed 8 bases from V and 6 bases from J, with 15 bases in between. The CDR3 is 13 residues long.

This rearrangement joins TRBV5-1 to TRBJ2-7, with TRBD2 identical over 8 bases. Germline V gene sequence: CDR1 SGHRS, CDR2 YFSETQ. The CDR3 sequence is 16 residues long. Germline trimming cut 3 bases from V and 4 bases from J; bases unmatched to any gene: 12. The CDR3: CASSSRTREGWYEQYF. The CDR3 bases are TGCGCCAGCAGCTCCCGGACCCGGGAGGGTTGGTACGAGCAGTACTTC.

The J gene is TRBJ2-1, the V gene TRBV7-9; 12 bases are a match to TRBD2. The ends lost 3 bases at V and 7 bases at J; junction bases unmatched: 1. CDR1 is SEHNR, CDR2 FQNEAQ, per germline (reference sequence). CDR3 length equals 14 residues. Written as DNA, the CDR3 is TGTGCCAGCAGCTTGACTAGCGGGAGTAATGAGCAGTTCTTC. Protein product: CASSLTSGSNEQFF.

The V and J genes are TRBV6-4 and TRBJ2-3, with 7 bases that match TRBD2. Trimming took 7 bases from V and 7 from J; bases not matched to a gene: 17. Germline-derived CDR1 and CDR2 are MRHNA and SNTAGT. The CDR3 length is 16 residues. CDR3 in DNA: TGTGCCAGCACCCAGGCCCGTACTAGCGCCAACTATACGCAGTATTTT. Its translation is CASTQARTSANYTQYF.

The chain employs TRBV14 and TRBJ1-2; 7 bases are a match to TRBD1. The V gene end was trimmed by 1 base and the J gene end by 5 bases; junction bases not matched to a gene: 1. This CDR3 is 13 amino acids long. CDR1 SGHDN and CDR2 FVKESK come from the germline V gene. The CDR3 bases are TGTGCCAGCAGCCAAGGACAGGGATATGGCTACACCTTC. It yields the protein CASSQGQGYGYTF.

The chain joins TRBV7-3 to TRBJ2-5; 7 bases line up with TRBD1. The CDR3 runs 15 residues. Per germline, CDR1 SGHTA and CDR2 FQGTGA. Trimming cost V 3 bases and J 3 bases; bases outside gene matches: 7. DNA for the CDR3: TGTGCCAGCAGCTTGGTAGGGGGCGCGGAAGAGACCCAGTACTTC. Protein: CASSLVGGAEETQYF.

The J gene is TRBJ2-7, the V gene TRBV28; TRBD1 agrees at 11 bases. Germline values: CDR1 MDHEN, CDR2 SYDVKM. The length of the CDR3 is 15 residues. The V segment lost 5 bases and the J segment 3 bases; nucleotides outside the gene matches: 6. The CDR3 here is CASSTSGTGGYEQYF. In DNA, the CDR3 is TGTGCCAGCAGTACATCCGGGACAGGGGGCTACGAGCAGTACTTC.

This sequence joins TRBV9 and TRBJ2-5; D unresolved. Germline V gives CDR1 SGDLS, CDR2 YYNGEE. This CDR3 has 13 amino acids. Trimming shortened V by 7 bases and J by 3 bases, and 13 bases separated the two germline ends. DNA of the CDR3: TGTGCCAGCGCCCGGGTTGGCGAAGAGACCCAGTACTTC. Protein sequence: CASARVGEETQYF.

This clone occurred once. The CDR3 nucleotides are TGTGCCAGCTCACCACAGGGGGGACCGGCGACCGGGGAGCTGTTTTTT. This codes for CASSPQGGPATGELFF. The V gene is TRBV18, the J gene TRBJ2-2; D is tentatively TRBD1 or TRBD2 (6 bases each). There are 16 residues in the CDR3. V was trimmed by 1 base and J by 5 bases, leaving 14 bases between them. CDR1 and CDR2 (germline): KGHSH, LQKENI. Variable domain in full (rest from reference TRBV18 and TRBJ2-2): NAGVMQNPRHLVRRRGQEARLRCSPMKGHSHVYWYRQLPEEGLKFMVYLQKENIIDESGMPKERFSAEFPKEGPSILRIQQVVRGDSAAYFCASSPQGGPATGELFFGEGSRLTVL.